The source of this T cell receptor beta chain is a study of T cell responses to AZD1222 COVID-19 vaccine. As for the study in general: Second doses that came at about 4 or about 12 weeks were put together. Study conclusions and caveats: Spike was spanned by vaccine-associated CD4 TCRs, which were dominant at 160-218 and 743-854.

With V trimmed by 7 bases and J by 5 bases, 8 bases remained unmatched. This CDR3 region has 15 residues. The germline CDR1 and CDR2 sequences are MDHEN and SYDVKM. The repertoire was sequenced with immunoSEQ multiplex PCR; TCRdb's copy has only in-frame clones and lacks some. The data show around 200,000 clones, approximately 90% seen once. To note about this clone: The antigen remains unidentified.

Source: peripheral blood, taken on day 0 of AZD1222 vaccination. This receptor was taken from an adult in good health. The chain recombines TRBV28 with TRBJ2-7, with 13 bases that match TRBD2. The CDR3 region is CASTPGTSGIHEQYF. For the CDR3, the DNA is TGTGCCAGCACCCCTGGGACTAGCGGGATTCACGAGCAGTACTTC.